Following are 29 T cell receptor beta chains from one sample sequenced in a study of blood T cell repertoires in COVID-19. The protocol was immunoSEQ multiplex PCR, while the TCRdb copy is restricted to in-frame clones and leaves out a portion. This sample carries approximately 300,000 clones, 85% to 90% of them seen once, and the ten largest clones take roughly 0.8%. Sequencing input: peripheral blood. The receptors stem from a man between 25 and 39 years old with acute or convalescent COVID-19.

J is TRBJ1-1 and V is TRBV5-1; D call uncertain. V dropped 0 bases and J dropped 6 bases, with 12 bases sitting between them. This CDR3 region has 14 residues. Germline V gene data show CDR1 as SGHRS and CDR2 as YFSETQ. The chain's CDR3 is CASSLAGGRPEAFF. CDR3 nucleotide sequence: TGCGCCAGCAGCTTGGCGGGAGGAAGGCCTGAAGCTTTCTTT.

The CDR3 loop is CASSKGSTTASGNTIYF. Written as DNA, the CDR3 is TGTGCCAGCAGTAAGGGTAGTACGACAGCCTCTGGAAACACCATATATTTT. This chain joins TRBV25-1 and TRBJ1-3; TRBD1 is a possible D gene (5 bases). The V end was cut by 5 bases, the J end by 0 bases, with 17 bases between. The CDR3 totals 17 residues. Germline CDR1 is MGHDK and CDR2 is SYGVNS.

This clone was counted once. The chain carries TRBV2 and TRBJ2-7; D is possibly TRBD2 (5 bases). Trimming removed 4 bases at V and 6 bases at J, with 16 bases between. Germline V CDR1 and CDR2: SNHLY, FYNNEI. This CDR3 spans 14 amino acids. The CDR3 coding sequence is TGTGCCAGCAGTGTCACTAGGAGTTTAGTCGAGCAGTACTTC. Its translation: CASSVTRSLVEQYF.

The J gene is TRBJ1-1, the V gene TRBV7-8; maybe TRBD1 (5 bases). The CDR3 totals 16 residues. V dropped 1 base and J dropped 1 base, with 13 bases sitting between them. The germline V gene has CDR1 SGHVS and CDR2 FQNEAQ. CDR3 nucleotides: TGTGCCAGCAGCTTAGTAATTGGGGCGGAGAACACTGAAGCTTTCTTT. Translation: CASSLVIGAENTEAFF.

This clone came up once. The gene calls are TRBV11-2 and TRBJ2-2, with 9 nucleotides matching TRBD1. V was clipped by 8 bases and J by 7 bases; unmatched bases: 14. Germline V CDR1 and CDR2: SGHAT, FQNNGV. The CDR3 sequence is 16 residues long. CDR3 residues: CASSPFGQGSVGELFF. CDR3 nucleotide sequence: TGTGCCAGCTCCCCTTTCGGACAGGGGTCGGTCGGGGAGCTGTTTTTT.

This chain uses TRBV4-1 with TRBJ1-3; D unresolved. V was trimmed by 2 bases and J by 3 bases, leaving 8 bases between them. The germline gives CDR1 MGHRA, CDR2 YSYEKL. There are 14 residues in the CDR3. The DNA for the CDR3 is TGCGCCAGCAGCCAATCCGGGGTTGGAAACACCATATATTTT. It yields the protein CASSQSGVGNTIYF.

Only a few counts were recorded for this clone. V and J are TRBV7-9 and TRBJ2-1; 9 nucleotides align to TRBD2. Germline CDR1 is SEHNR and CDR2 is FQNEAQ (reference sequence). The CDR3 has 17 amino acids. Trimming cost V 5 bases and J 3 bases; bases outside gene matches: 11. The CDR3, as DNA: TGTGCCAGCAGCCCGCGGGGGGGCAGGATGATCTACAATGAGCAGTTCTTC. Protein: CASSPRGGRMIYNEQFF.

The V call is TRBV5-6, the J call TRBJ2-7; a possible D gene is TRBD2 (6 bases). The CDR3 runs to 14 residues. Germline lookup yields CDR1 SGHDT and CDR2 YYEEEE. Deletions cut 0 bases from V and 3 bases from J, with 10 bases between. CDR3 region: CASSLGGENYEQYF. The CDR3 DNA sequence: TGTGCCAGCAGCTTGGGCGGGGAGAACTACGAGCAGTACTTC. The full variable domain, rest sourced from reference TRBV5-6 and TRBJ2-7, is DAGVTQSPTHLIKTRGQQVTLRCSPKSGHDTVSWYQQALGQGPQFIFQYYEEEERQRGNFPDRFSGHQFPNYSSELNVNALLLGDSALYLCASSLGGENYEQYFGPGTRLTVT.

In this sample, this clone turned up a few times. This rearrangement joins TRBV14 to TRBJ1-2, with 12 bases aligning to TRBD1. Germline V gives CDR1 SGHDN, CDR2 FVKESK. V gave up 0 bases and J gave up 8 bases; unmatched junction bases: 4. This CDR3 comprises 15 residues. The CDR3 here is CASSQDFGTGGGYTF. The CDR3 coding sequence is TGTGCCAGCAGCCAAGATTTTGGGACAGGGGGCGGCTACACCTTC.

The gene calls are TRBV6-4 and TRBJ2-3, with TRBD2 matching over 16 bases. The CDR3 runs to 18 residues. The germline CDR1 and CDR2 sequences are MRHNA and SNTAGT. The ends lost 2 bases at V and 3 bases at J; junction bases unmatched: 5. CDR3 in DNA: TGTGCCAGCAGTGACCAGGGACTAGCGGGGGGGCCTACAGATACGCAGTATTTT. It codes for CASSDQGLAGGPTDTQYF.

The chain links TRBV2 to TRBJ1-3; D gene ambiguous. This CDR3 is 14 amino acids long. V was clipped by 4 bases and J by 1 base, with 8 bases between them. Looked up from germline, CDR1 is SNHLY and CDR2 is FYNNEI. CDR3 coding DNA: TGTGCCAGCAGTGTGAAGAGGTCTGGAAACACCATATATTTT. Translating it yields CASSVKRSGNTIYF.

The chain recombines TRBV4-2 with TRBJ2-5, with 7 bases aligning to TRBD1. This CDR3 comprises 16 residues. V lost 2 bases and J lost 6; bases outside the gene matches: 12. Germline V gene lookup returns CDR1 LGHNA and CDR2 YNFKEQ. CDR3 residues: CASSQTETGYEKTQYF. The CDR3, as DNA: TGTGCCAGCAGCCAAACCGAGACAGGGTACGAAAAGACCCAGTACTTC.

The V call is TRBV6-4, the J call TRBJ1-2; the match to TRBD1 covers 10 bases. Germline V gene sequence: CDR1 MRHNA, CDR2 SNTAGT. The CDR3 is 12 residues long. V lost 10 bases and J lost 8; bases outside the gene matches: 7. The chain's CDR3 is CATKTGGKGYTF. In DNA form, the CDR3 reads TGTGCCACCAAGACAGGGGGCAAAGGCTACACCTTC.

This clone occurred once. The gene calls are TRBV11-1 and TRBJ2-7; D is undetermined. The V end lost 4 bases, the J end lost 3 bases, and 7 bases lay between the germline ends. CDR3 size: 12 residues. Germline CDR1 and CDR2: SGHAT and FQDESV (reference sequence). CDR3 DNA sequence: TGTGCCAGCAGCTCCCACAGCTACGAGCAGTACTTC. Translated, it gives CASSSHSYEQYF.

This rearrangement joins TRBV7-8 to TRBJ1-1; D is perhaps TRBD1 (6 bases). CDR1 and CDR2 (germline): SGHVS, FQNEAQ. The CDR3 is 17 residues long. The ends were cut back, 5 bases at V and 4 bases at J, with 23 bases in the middle. The CDR3 DNA is TGTGCCAGCAGCACAGACGTGGGGGGGCGATTAGGCACTGAAGCTTTCTTT. The encoded protein is CASSTDVGGRLGTEAFF. The whole variable domain, filled in from reference TRBV7-8 and TRBJ1-1, reads GAGVSQSPRYKVAKRGQDVALRCDPISGHVSLFWYQQALGQGPEFLTYFQNEAQLDKSGLPSDRFFAERPEGSVSTLKIQRTQQEDSAVYLCASSTDVGGRLGTEAFFGQGTRLTVV.

The V gene is TRBV5-1, the J gene TRBJ2-5; 7 bases are a match to TRBD1. The CDR3 contains 14 residues. V lost 5 bases and J lost 5; bases outside the gene matches: 9. The germline V gene has CDR1 SGHRS and CDR2 YFSETQ. In DNA form, the CDR3 reads TGCGCCAGCAGACCGCGACAGGGCCAGGAGACCCAGTACTTC. Protein sequence: CASRPRQGQETQYF.

The V gene is TRBV28, the J gene TRBJ1-3, with D uncertain. CDR1 is MDHEN, CDR2 SYDVKM, per germline. The germline V and J ends were trimmed by 3 bases and 0 bases, with 9 bases remaining between them. The CDR3 sequence is 15 residues long. CDR3 DNA: TGTGCCAGCAGTTTGGGAGGGATCTCTGGAAACACCATATATTTT. Residues: CASSLGGISGNTIYF.

DNA of the CDR3: TGTGCCATCAAGGCGGGACCCATGAACACTGAAGCTTTCTTT. This translates into CAIKAGPMNTEAFF. V gene TRBV10-3 combines with J gene TRBJ1-1, with D possibly being TRBD1 (5 bases). Per the germline V gene, CDR1 is ENHRY and CDR2 is SYGVKD. This CDR3 has 14 amino acids. With 7 bases removed from V and 0 bases from J, the gap between germline ends came to 12 bases.

J is TRBJ2-5 and V is TRBV5-1; TRBD2 is a possible D gene (7 bases). Germline V lookup: CDR1 SGHRS, CDR2 YFSETQ. The CDR3 runs 16 residues. The ends were cut back, 1 base at V and 5 bases at J, with 18 bases in the middle. CDR3 coding DNA: TGCGCCAGCAGCTTGTTTGAGGGCGGGGGCTGGGAGACCCAGTACTTC. Translating it yields CASSLFEGGGWETQYF.

The chain recombines TRBV6-5 with TRBJ1-1; TRBD1 matches 8 bases. The CDR3 contains 13 residues. Germline lookup yields CDR1 MNHEY and CDR2 SVGAGI. V was pared by 7 bases and J by 4 bases, with 5 bases of the junction left unmatched. For the CDR3, the DNA is TGTGCCAGCACCACAGGGGGACTCACTGAAGCTTTCTTT. This translates into CASTTGGLTEAFF.

The V gene is TRBV23-1, the J gene TRBJ2-7, with 9 bases lining up with TRBD1. TRBV23-1 is noted as an ORF with a role that remains uncertain. The V segment lost 2 bases and the J segment 3 bases; nucleotides outside the gene matches: 11. The CDR3 consists of 17 residues. The DNA of the CDR3 is TGCGCCAGCAGTCAAGACACCGGGACAGGGATTTACTACGAGCAGTACTTC. Its protein is CASSQDTGTGIYYEQYF.

The CDR3 region is CASSSQGWETQYF. For the CDR3, the DNA is TGTGCCAGCAGTTCACAGGGTTGGGAGACCCAGTACTTC. The chain has TRBV12-3 or TRBV12-4 and TRBJ2-5; the D gene is possibly TRBD1 (6 bases). This CDR3 has 13 residues. The V gene lost 4 bases and the J gene lost 5 bases, with 11 bases spanning the gap.

The genes are TRBV15 and TRBJ2-6; D call uncertain. This CDR3 has 17 residues. CDR1 and CDR2 from the germline V gene are LNHNV and YYDKDF (reference sequence). V lost 2 bases, J lost 0 bases, and 11 bases lay in between. CDR3 nucleotide sequence: TGTGCCACCAGCAGATCCGGTACGGTCTCTGGGGCCAACGTCCTGACTTTC. Translation gives CATSRSGTVSGANVLTF.

The chain recombines TRBV30 with TRBJ2-1, with D uncertain. This CDR3 comprises 15 residues. V shed 4 bases and J shed 6 bases, with 19 bases lying between them. Looked up from germline, CDR1 is GTSNPN and CDR2 is SVGIG (reference sequence). The DNA for the CDR3 is TGTGCCTGGAAGAGGAAGGCGGCCTCCCTCAATGAGCAGTTCTTC. This codes for CAWKRKAASLNEQFF.

This clone was seen only a few times. This chain connects TRBV11-3 to TRBJ1-1, with 8 bases fitting TRBD1. The J segment lost 4 bases and the V segment lost 1 base, leaving 5 bases of the junction unmatched. The germline gives CDR1 SGHNT, CDR2 YENEEA. The CDR3 runs 15 residues. In DNA form, the CDR3 reads TGTGCCAGCAGCTTAGGTACAGGGGGGACCACTGAAGCTTTCTTT. This encodes CASSLGTGGTTEAFF.

This chain joins TRBV9 and TRBJ1-2, with a weak D call TRBD1 (5 bases). Germline V gene sequence: CDR1 SGDLS, CDR2 YYNGEE. The V end lost 2 bases, the J end lost 4 bases, and 15 bases lay between the germline ends. The CDR3 runs to 15 residues. The CDR3 DNA sequence: TGTGCCAGCAGCGTCGGGGGGTTGGGGTCCTATGGCTACACCTTC. Amino acids: CASSVGGLGSYGYTF.

The chain employs TRBV5-1 and TRBJ2-2, with a tentative D call TRBD1 (6 bases). Trimming shortened V by 6 bases and J by 0 bases, and 12 bases separated the two germline ends. The CDR3 extends over 15 amino acids. Per the germline V gene, CDR1 is SGHRS and CDR2 is YFSETQ. CDR3 in DNA: TGCGCCAGCAACACAGGGCAGCCGAACACCGGGGAGCTGTTTTTT. Translating gives CASNTGQPNTGELFF.

Only a few counts were recorded for this clone. V is TRBV4-2 and J is TRBJ1-5, with D tentatively TRBD1 (5 bases). The V end was cut by 3 bases, the J end by 2 bases, with 14 bases between. Germline V CDR1 and CDR2: LGHNA, YNFKEQ. The CDR3 has 16 residues. Here the CDR3 DNA reads TGTGCCAGCAGCCAGACCTCCAGGGTGGGCAATCAGCCCCAGCATTTT. The encoded protein is CASSQTSRVGNQPQHF.

The chain couples TRBV28 to TRBJ2-7; D is perhaps TRBD1 (5 bases). V dropped 8 bases and J dropped 2 bases, with 10 bases sitting between them. The length of the CDR3 is 12 residues. Germline V gives CDR1 MDHEN, CDR2 SYDVKM. The CDR3: CASRTSPYEQYF. The CDR3 bases are TGTGCCAGCCGGACATCTCCCTACGAGCAGTACTTC.